The source of this T cell receptor beta chain is a study of CD8 T cells in ankylosing spondylitis. V gave up 0 bases and J gave up 6 bases, with 9 bases separating them. Germline values: CDR1 MGHRA, CDR2 YSYEKL. The CDR3 has 14 amino acids. Each CDR3 protein gets one entry after TCRdb re-called the 5' RACE reads with MiXCR. The data hold 350,000 to 400,000 distinct CDR3 sequences, with roughly 22% observed a single time. This clonotype turned up a few times. V and J are TRBV4-1 and TRBJ1-5; D uncertain. This receptor was identified in a male donor with ankylosing spondylitis or in good health (not recorded which). The material sequenced was blood, either unsorted or a sorted T cell fraction (not recorded which). The CDR3, as DNA: TGCGCCAGCAGCCAAGATCTTATGGGTCAGCCCCAGCATTTT. It yields the protein CASSQDLMGQPQHF.